Included here is one TCR beta chain sequence, with context. Its antigen is still unknown. No much larger clone exists at a distance of one base, and base qualities are not known. A distance of 13 bases separates the germline ends of V and J, which lose 3 bases and 7 bases respectively. Including cysteine and phenylalanine, the CDR3 has 14 amino acids. The CDR3 DNA has 42 bases and is translated from base 1. CDR1 SGDLS and CDR2 YYNGEE were looked up in the germline V gene. The data were obtained in a study of control samples from healthy donors and cancer patients (TCRdb year 2020). Libraries were built with the immunoSEQ multiplex PCR assay. TCRdb stores this immuneACCESS table with in-frame sequences only. Part of the clones is absent; in the studies checked, under half of the shortfall reflects unresolved V genes, and no reason is known for the rest. This sample has 90,000 to 100,000 clones in its table, and 70% to 80% of those were observed once. About 11% of the sample is in the top ten clones.

The sequencing sample was made of blood. The chain is made from TRBV9 and TRBJ1-4, with no confident D gene call. The TCR comes from a woman in her thirties in good health. The bases are TGTGCCAGCAGCGCGCGGTCGTTTGGTGAAAAACTGTTTTTT. It codes for CASSARSFGEKLFF.